These 7 T cell receptor beta chains share one sample of origin, sequenced in a study of cytomegalovirus exposure and HLA in healthy donors. 13 Jbeta primers and 60 Vbeta primers were used for the PCR. Assay: immunoSEQ multiplex PCR; the TCRdb copy retains only in-frame clones and omits some. This table holds 200,000 to 250,000 clones, about 84% found once. The sample was PBMCs. The receptors derive from a human donor in good health.

This chain links TRBV5-1 with TRBJ2-7; TRBD2 aligns across 10 bases. The CDR3 consists of 15 residues. Germline trimming cut 4 bases from V and 2 bases from J; bases unmatched to any gene: 6. Per germline, CDR1 SGHRS and CDR2 YFSETQ. DNA of the CDR3: TGCGCCAGCAGCCTGACTAGCGGGTCGACCTACGAGCAGTACTTC. Protein sequence: CASSLTSGSTYEQYF.

J is TRBJ2-7 and V is TRBV7-6, with 12 bases that match TRBD2. The CDR3 sequence is 14 residues long. The V gene's germline CDR1 is SGHVS and CDR2 FNYEAQ. The V and J ends lost 1 base and 6 bases, in that order; junction bases with no gene match: 1. CDR3 in amino acids: CASSLVLAGGEQYF. CDR3 sequence (DNA): TGTGCCAGCAGCTTAGTACTAGCGGGAGGCGAGCAGTACTTC.

Note on this clone: The sample holds other DNA sequences that translate to the same CDR3. The chain is built from TRBV2 and TRBJ1-5, with D uncertain. The germline V gene encodes CDR1 SNHLY and CDR2 FYNNEI. The length of the CDR3 is 13 residues. V was trimmed by 1 base and J by 3 bases, leaving 4 bases between them. The DNA for the CDR3 is TGTGCCAGCAGTGAAGGGGCCAATCAGCCCCAGCATTTT. Translating it yields CASSEGANQPQHF.

The J gene is TRBJ2-5, the V gene TRBV13, with TRBD1 as a possible D gene (5 bases). This CDR3 has 15 amino acids. Looked up from germline, CDR1 is PRHDT and CDR2 is FYEKMQ (reference sequence). The V end was cut by 4 bases, the J end by 0 bases, with 12 bases between. CDR3 sequence: CASSSPGRDQETQYF. As DNA, the CDR3 is TGTGCCAGCAGCTCCCCCGGCAGGGACCAAGAGACCCAGTACTTC.

The chain joins TRBV4-2 to TRBJ2-1; 11 nucleotides align to TRBD1. Germline CDR1 reads LGHNA; CDR2 reads YNFKEQ. The CDR3 length is 15 residues. V lost 8 bases and J lost 6; bases outside the gene matches: 9. The CDR3 DNA is TGTGCCAGCGGGACTACGGGACAGGGGGGCAATGAGCAGTTCTTC. Translation: CASGTTGQGGNEQFF.

V is TRBV5-1 and J is TRBJ2-7; D is perhaps TRBD1 (6 bases). The CDR3 runs to 15 residues. V lost 5 bases, J lost 2 bases, and 17 bases lay in between. Germline CDR1 SGHRS, CDR2 YFSETQ. CDR3 sequence: CASSTSPGVTYEQYF. DNA for the CDR3: TGCGCCAGCAGTACATCCCCAGGGGTCACCTACGAGCAGTACTTC.

The chain has TRBV2 and TRBJ2-3; D may be TRBD2 (5 bases). The germline CDR1 and CDR2 sequences are SNHLY and FYNNEI. V was trimmed by 3 bases and J by 2 bases, leaving 6 bases between them. CDR3 size: 13 residues. The chain's CDR3 is CASSERATDTQYF. The CDR3 coding sequence is TGTGCCAGCAGTGAGAGGGCCACAGATACGCAGTATTTT.